This entry features one TCR beta chain sequence. The antigen is unknown. The sample originates from a study of T cells after yellow fever vaccination. Study details: Each low-cell-number fraction was prepared by means of SMART-Seq v4 Ultra Low Input. Findings of the study overall: After the booster, about 95% of CD4 and just over 85% of CD8 primary-response clones were re-detected.

Trimming removed 0 bases at V and 2 bases at J, with 10 bases between. The CDR3 has 15 amino acids. The germline CDR1 and CDR2 sequences are SGHRS and YFSETQ. TCRdb reprocessed the 5' RACE reads via MiXCR and lists one record per CDR3 protein. Among more than 350,000 distinct CDR3 sequences listed, around 10% were seen once. Sample: PBMCs, taken on the day of the first yellow fever vaccination. This receptor was identified in a young man who received the YFV17D yellow fever vaccine. The chain joins TRBV5-1 to TRBJ2-3; TRBD2 is a possible D gene (6 bases). DNA for the CDR3: TGCGCCAGCAGCTTGGCCCGGGGGACCACAGATACGCAGTATTTT. Translated, it gives CASSLARGTTDTQYF.